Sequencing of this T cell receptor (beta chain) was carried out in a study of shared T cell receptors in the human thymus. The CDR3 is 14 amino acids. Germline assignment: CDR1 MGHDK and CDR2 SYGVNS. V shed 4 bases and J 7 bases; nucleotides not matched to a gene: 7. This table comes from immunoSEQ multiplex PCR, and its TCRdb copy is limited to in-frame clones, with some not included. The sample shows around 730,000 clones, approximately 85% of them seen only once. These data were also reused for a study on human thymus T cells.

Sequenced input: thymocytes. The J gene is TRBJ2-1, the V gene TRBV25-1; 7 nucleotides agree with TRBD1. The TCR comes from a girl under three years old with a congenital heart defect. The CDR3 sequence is CASSGQNRGNEQFF. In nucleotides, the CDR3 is TGTGCCAGCAGTGGGCAAAACAGGGGAAATGAGCAGTTCTTC.